The subject of this entry is one T cell receptor beta chain. Its antigen specificity is not known. No qualities accompany the bases; no much larger clone lies one base away. The record originates from a study of blood T cell repertoires in COVID-19 (dated by TCRdb to the early 2020s). Context from the whole study: Samples covering the acute and convalescent phases of COVID-19 were provided by collaborators in the United States, Italy and Spain. Where available, HLA class I and class II types were taken from metadata supplied by the sample provider and were not determined by assay-based typing. Sample metadata almost always included a de-identified subject ID, COVID-19 status, age in years and sex. Samples came from the ongoing ImmuneRACE study (first 160 participants) plus 1,254 subjects from 6 global collaborators. The repertoires were released in a freely available public database intended as a resource for research on the immune response to SARS-CoV-2. The material from the prospective study consisted of cDNA or gDNA derived from T cells, B-cell-depleted T cells, or PBMCs. The dataset comprised deeply sampled blood TCRbeta repertoires from subjects exposed to, actively infected with, or recovered from COVID-19.

The study at large found these results: Clinical and demographic metadata were provided uncurated, with the amount varying by source and participant.

The germline V gene (reference sequence) gives CDR1 as SGHKS and CDR2 as YYEKEE. V and J lose 0 bases and 4 bases, and a span of 8 bases separates them. CDR3 length: 14 amino acids, cysteine to phenylalanine. Kept here is only the CDR3 DNA, which spans 42 bases and is read in frame from base 1. TCRbeta CDR3 regions were amplified from genomic DNA using the immunoSEQ Assay, a bias-controlled multiplex PCR. In the source study's methods: The number of nucleated cells in each sample was estimated from the amplification of reference gene primers within the assay. To quantify the absolute abundance of each unique TCRbeta CDR3 rearrangement, sequence reads were collapsed and filtered. For each sample, productive Simpson clonality was calculated as the square root of Simpson's diversity index over productive rearrangements. In its TCRdb copy, this immuneACCESS table keeps in-frame sequences only and misses some clones. Where compared with another copy, unresolved V genes explain less than half of these, and the others have no known cause. V and J calls plus clone size are reproduced from that table; the DNA served to infer D and trimming. This sample gives about 220,000 clones in total; roughly four fifths of them show up just once. 4.7% of the sample goes to the ten largest clones.

Whole blood was collected in K2EDTA tubes by collaborating institutions according to the institutions' own protocols. Collaborator samples were shipped for TCRbeta analysis as frozen whole blood, isolated PBMCs, or DNA extracted from either sample type. The TCR sequence derives from a woman in her seventies with acute or convalescent COVID-19. The material sequenced was peripheral blood. The chain links TRBV5-5 with TRBJ1-5, and the D gene may be TRBD1, 6 bases matching. Here is the DNA: TGTGCCAGCAGCTTGGGCAGGGGTAATCAGCCCCAGCATTTT. It translates to CASSLGRGNQPQHF.